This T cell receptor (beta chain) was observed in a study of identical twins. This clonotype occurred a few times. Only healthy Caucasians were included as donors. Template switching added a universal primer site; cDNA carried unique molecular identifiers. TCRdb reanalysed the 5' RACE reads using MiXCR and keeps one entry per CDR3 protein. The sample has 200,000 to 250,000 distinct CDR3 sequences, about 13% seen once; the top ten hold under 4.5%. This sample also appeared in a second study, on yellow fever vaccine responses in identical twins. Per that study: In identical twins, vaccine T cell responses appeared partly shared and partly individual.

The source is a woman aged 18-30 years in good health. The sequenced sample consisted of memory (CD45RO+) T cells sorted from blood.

CDR3 DNA: TGCAGCGTTGTAGGACTAGATGAGACCCAGTACTTC. Translation: CSVVGLDETQYF. The V and J genes are TRBV29-1 and TRBJ2-5; 7 nucleotides agree with TRBD2. Germline V gene lookup returns CDR1 SQVTM and CDR2 ANQGSEA. The junction had 4 bases not matched to a gene; V was cut back by 4 bases and J by 5 bases. The CDR3 runs 12 residues.